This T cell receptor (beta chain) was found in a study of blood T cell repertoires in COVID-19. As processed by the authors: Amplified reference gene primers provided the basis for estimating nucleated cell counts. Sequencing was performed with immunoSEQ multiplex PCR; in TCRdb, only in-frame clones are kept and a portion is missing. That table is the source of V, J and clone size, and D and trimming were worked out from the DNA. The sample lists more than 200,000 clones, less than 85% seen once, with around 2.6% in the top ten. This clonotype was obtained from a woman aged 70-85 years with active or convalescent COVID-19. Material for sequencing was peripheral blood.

The CDR3 region has the DNA TGTGCCACCAGTGACATACCTACAGACAAAGAGCTTGATACGCAGTATTTT. It is translated as CATSDIPTDKELDTQYF. The gene calls are TRBV24-1 and TRBJ2-3; D gene uncertain. Trimming shortened V by 4 bases and J by 6 bases, and 22 bases separated the two germline ends. Germline V CDR1 and CDR2: KGHDR, SFDVKD. This CDR3 is 17 amino acids long.